A selection of T cell receptor beta chains follows, all from one sample in a study of CD8 T cells in Susac syndrome. TCRdb re-analysed the immunoSEQ multiplex PCR reads in MiXCR, keeping a single row per CDR3 protein. Of approximately 190,000 distinct CDR3 sequences in the sample, around 95% were seen once. The sequencing sample was made of CD4+ T cells from PBMCs. These receptors were collected from a human donor with Susac syndrome. Each CDR3 is given with its conserved first and last residue. Each record gives: V gene, J gene, clone size, D gene, CDR3 protein, CDR3 DNA. The D gene is left open where the match is weak. Rows may omit the clone size; those that give it use once, few, many or a size class.

v_call: TRBV5-8
j_call: TRBJ2-1
clone_size: NA
d_call: TRBD1
cdr3_aa: CASSFGTGIYNEQFF
cdr3_nt: TGTGCCAGCAGCTTTGGGACAGGGATTTACAATGAGCAGTTCTTC

v_call: TRBV5-4
j_call: TRBJ1-6
clone_size: once
d_call: TRBD1
cdr3_aa: CASSLFDRDNSPLHF
cdr3_nt: TGTGCCAGCAGCTTGTTTGACAGGGATAATTCACCCCTCCACTTT

v_call: TRBV14
j_call: TRBJ2-2
clone_size: NA
d_call: NA
cdr3_aa: CASSQDAGLSTGELFF
cdr3_nt: TGTGCCAGCAGCCAAGACGCAGGGTTAAGCACCGGGGAGCTGTTTTTT

v_call: TRBV20-1
j_call: TRBJ2-1
clone_size: NA
d_call: NA
cdr3_aa: CSAYIEGGPVYNEQFF
cdr3_nt: TGCAGTGCTTACATAGAGGGGGGGCCGGTTTACAATGAGCAGTTCTTC

v_call: TRBV27
j_call: TRBJ1-2
clone_size: NA
d_call: NA
cdr3_aa: CASSFQGYGYTF
cdr3_nt: TGTGCCAGCAGTTTTCAGGGATATGGCTACACCTTC

v_call: TRBV9
j_call: TRBJ1-2
clone_size: NA
d_call: NA
cdr3_aa: CASSPRQDSSDYGYTF
cdr3_nt: TGTGCCAGCAGCCCCCGACAGGACTCCAGCGACTATGGCTACACCTTC

v_call: TRBV2
j_call: TRBJ1-2
clone_size: NA
d_call: TRBD1
cdr3_aa: CASSEQGANYGYTF
cdr3_nt: TGTGCCAGCAGTGAGCAGGGGGCTAACTATGGCTACACCTTC

v_call: TRBV28
j_call: TRBJ2-3
clone_size: once
d_call: NA
cdr3_aa: CASSFMGPRPDTQYF
cdr3_nt: TGTGCCAGCAGTTTTATGGGCCCGCGACCTGATACGCAGTATTTT

v_call: TRBV6-2/TRBV6-3
j_call: TRBJ1-1
clone_size: NA
d_call: TRBD1
cdr3_aa: CASSSGDRGGTEAFF
cdr3_nt: TGTGCCAGCAGTTCTGGGGACAGGGGAGGAACTGAAGCTTTCTTT

v_call: TRBV2
j_call: TRBJ2-5
clone_size: once
d_call: NA
cdr3_aa: CASSEGAGWETQYF
cdr3_nt: TGTGCCAGCAGTGAAGGGGCAGGCTGGGAGACCCAGTACTTC

v_call: TRBV3-1
j_call: TRBJ2-7
clone_size: NA
d_call: NA
cdr3_aa: CASSQGTSEQYF
cdr3_nt: TGTGCCAGCAGCCAAGGGACCTCCGAGCAGTACTTC

v_call: TRBV15
j_call: TRBJ1-6
clone_size: NA
d_call: NA
cdr3_aa: CATSRDGQSANSPLHF
cdr3_nt: TGTGCCACCAGCAGAGACGGACAGTCGGCTAATTCACCCCTCCACTTT

v_call: TRBV15
j_call: TRBJ2-7
clone_size: NA
d_call: NA
cdr3_aa: CATSSSRGPYEQYF
cdr3_nt: TGTGCCACCAGCAGCTCCAGGGGTCCGTACGAGCAGTACTTC

v_call: TRBV29-1
j_call: TRBJ1-2
clone_size: NA
d_call: TRBD1
cdr3_aa: CSARTGALVYTF
cdr3_nt: TGCAGCGCCAGGACAGGGGCACTGGTTTACACCTTC

v_call: TRBV6-1
j_call: TRBJ2-5
clone_size: NA
d_call: TRBD2
cdr3_aa: CASTPGTSVPGETQYF
cdr3_nt: TGTGCCAGCACACCAGGGACTAGCGTACCAGGGGAGACCCAGTACTTC

v_call: TRBV5-1
j_call: TRBJ2-7
clone_size: NA
d_call: TRBD1
cdr3_aa: CASSPSGTGIYEQYF
cdr3_nt: TGCGCCAGCAGCCCCTCCGGGACAGGGATCTACGAGCAGTACTTC

v_call: TRBV20-1
j_call: TRBJ1-1
clone_size: NA
d_call: TRBD1
cdr3_aa: CSARDSMNTEAFF
cdr3_nt: TGCAGTGCTCGGGACAGCATGAACACTGAAGCTTTCTTT

v_call: TRBV5-4
j_call: TRBJ2-2
clone_size: NA
d_call: NA
cdr3_aa: CASSSRTGNTGELFF
cdr3_nt: TGTGCCAGCAGCAGCCGAACAGGGAACACCGGGGAGCTGTTTTTT

v_call: TRBV9
j_call: TRBJ2-2
clone_size: NA
d_call: NA
cdr3_aa: CASSPRGGPHTGELFF
cdr3_nt: TGTGCCAGCAGTCCAAGGGGGGGGCCCCACACCGGGGAGCTGTTTTTT

v_call: TRBV6-5
j_call: TRBJ2-3
clone_size: once
d_call: TRBD2
cdr3_aa: CASSYSLAGGRYDTQYF
cdr3_nt: TGTGCCAGCAGTTACTCTCTAGCGGGGGGGCGATATGATACGCAGTATTTT

v_call: TRBV15
j_call: TRBJ1-3
clone_size: NA
d_call: NA
cdr3_aa: CATSGRLGNTIYF
cdr3_nt: TGTGCCACCAGCGGGAGGCTTGGAAACACCATATATTTT

v_call: TRBV7-2
j_call: TRBJ2-3
clone_size: NA
d_call: NA
cdr3_aa: CASSRDPSTDTQYF
cdr3_nt: TGTGCCAGCAGCCGAGACCCTAGCACAGATACGCAGTATTTT

v_call: TRBV6-5
j_call: TRBJ1-2
clone_size: NA
d_call: TRBD1
cdr3_aa: CASKATGDHGYTF
cdr3_nt: TGTGCCAGCAAGGCGACAGGGGATCATGGCTACACCTTC

v_call: TRBV13
j_call: TRBJ2-1
clone_size: NA
d_call: TRBD2
cdr3_aa: CATKGGGANEQFF
cdr3_nt: TGTGCCACCAAGGGCGGGGGGGCCAATGAGCAGTTCTTC

v_call: TRBV20-1
j_call: TRBJ1-4
clone_size: NA
d_call: NA
cdr3_aa: CSARDGGRVNEKLFF
cdr3_nt: TGCAGTGCTAGAGATGGGGGGAGGGTTAATGAAAAACTGTTTTTT

v_call: TRBV12-3/TRBV12-4
j_call: TRBJ1-5
clone_size: NA
d_call: TRBD1
cdr3_aa: CASSSTGNNQPQHF
cdr3_nt: TGTGCCAGCAGCTCGACAGGGAACAATCAGCCCCAGCATTTT

v_call: TRBV28
j_call: TRBJ1-5
clone_size: NA
d_call: NA
cdr3_aa: CASSTVATYQPQHF
cdr3_nt: TGTGCCAGCAGTACCGTGGCCACATATCAGCCCCAGCATTTT

v_call: TRBV20-1
j_call: TRBJ1-2
clone_size: NA
d_call: TRBD1
cdr3_aa: CSAARQGSYGYTF
cdr3_nt: TGCAGTGCGGCCCGACAGGGTAGCTATGGCTACACCTTC

v_call: TRBV4-1
j_call: TRBJ2-5
clone_size: NA
d_call: TRBD2
cdr3_aa: CASSQVLGLAGANQETQYF
cdr3_nt: TGCGCCAGCAGCCAAGTTCTCGGACTAGCGGGCGCCAACCAAGAGACCCAGTACTTC

v_call: TRBV20-1
j_call: TRBJ2-7
clone_size: NA
d_call: NA
cdr3_aa: CSAKGGIGRGEQYF
cdr3_nt: TGCAGTGCTAAGGGCGGTATAGGTAGAGGCGAGCAGTACTTC

v_call: TRBV5-4
j_call: TRBJ2-2
clone_size: NA
d_call: NA
cdr3_aa: CASSPDSQTNTGELFF
cdr3_nt: TGTGCCAGCAGCCCGGACAGCCAGACGAACACCGGGGAGCTGTTTTTT

v_call: TRBV20-1
j_call: TRBJ1-2
clone_size: NA
d_call: NA
cdr3_aa: CSAALRGLYGYTF
cdr3_nt: TGCAGTGCTGCGCTCCGGGGGCTCTATGGCTACACCTTC

v_call: TRBV7-2
j_call: TRBJ1-5
clone_size: NA
d_call: TRBD1
cdr3_aa: CASSLDRGSNQPQHF
cdr3_nt: TGTGCCAGCAGCCTGGACAGGGGAAGCAATCAGCCCCAGCATTTT

v_call: TRBV30
j_call: TRBJ2-6
clone_size: NA
d_call: NA
cdr3_aa: CAWRLAGASGANVLTF
cdr3_nt: TGTGCCTGGAGATTGGCAGGGGCTTCTGGGGCCAACGTCCTGACTTTC

v_call: TRBV6-2/TRBV6-3
j_call: TRBJ2-2
clone_size: NA
d_call: TRBD1
cdr3_aa: CASTQGARTGELFF
cdr3_nt: TGTGCCAGCACCCAGGGGGCGCGCACCGGGGAGCTGTTTTTT

v_call: TRBV7-2
j_call: TRBJ1-6
clone_size: NA
d_call: NA
cdr3_aa: CASSASGTFNSPLHF
cdr3_nt: TGTGCCAGCAGCGCTTCCGGGACCTTTAATTCACCCCTCCACTTT

v_call: TRBV9
j_call: TRBJ1-1
clone_size: once
d_call: TRBD1
cdr3_aa: CASRQIQGPNTEAFF
cdr3_nt: TGTGCCAGCAGACAGATACAGGGGCCTAACACTGAAGCTTTCTTT

v_call: TRBV19
j_call: TRBJ1-3
clone_size: NA
d_call: TRBD1
cdr3_aa: CASKEGAGGNTIYF
cdr3_nt: TGTGCCAGTAAGGAGGGGGCTGGTGGAAACACCATATATTTT

v_call: TRBV24-1
j_call: TRBJ1-2
clone_size: NA
d_call: NA
cdr3_aa: CATSDLDNNYGYTF
cdr3_nt: TGTGCCACCAGTGATTTGGACAATAACTATGGCTACACCTTC

v_call: TRBV20-1
j_call: TRBJ2-7
clone_size: NA
d_call: NA
cdr3_aa: CSAGQGPYEQYF
cdr3_nt: TGCAGTGCTGGGCAGGGTCCCTACGAGCAGTACTTC

v_call: TRBV7-9
j_call: TRBJ2-5
clone_size: NA
d_call: NA
cdr3_aa: CASSLIHRGGETQYF
cdr3_nt: TGTGCCAGCAGCTTGATTCATCGGGGCGGAGAGACCCAGTACTTC

v_call: TRBV20-1
j_call: TRBJ2-4
clone_size: NA
d_call: NA
cdr3_aa: CSARRGPNIQYF
cdr3_nt: TGCAGTGCTAGAAGGGGTCCAAACATTCAGTACTTC